The sequence of this T cell receptor beta chain was determined in a study of shared clonotypes between healthy human individuals. The table came from immunoSEQ multiplex PCR; TCRdb's copy has only in-frame clones and leaves some out. The top ten hold over 9.5% of the sample, which has about half a million clones, roughly 80% seen once. The sequence was obtained from a woman between 35 and 50 years old in good health. Some clones in this sample may be carry-over from other donors' samples. The sequenced sample consisted of PBMCs.

CDR3: CASTVTPSSYNEQFF. The CDR3 bases are TGTGCCAGCACAGTCACCCCGAGCTCCTACAATGAGCAGTTCTTC. The V and J genes are TRBV28 and TRBJ2-1; D remains unclear. The CDR3 totals 15 residues. V lost 7 bases and J 0 bases, leaving 13 bases between the germline ends. CDR1 is MDHEN, CDR2 SYDVKM, per germline.